Presented here are 24 T cell receptor beta chains from one specimen sequenced in a study of shared clonotypes between healthy human individuals. TCRdb's table, derived via immunoSEQ multiplex PCR, lists solely in-frame clones and lacks some. The sample consists of around 1.5 million clones, 95% to 99% of them appearing once. The sample taken for sequencing was naive CD4+ T cells sorted from blood. Subset in this sample: CD45RA+ positively selected. These receptor sequences come from a man between 25 and 39 years old in good health.

This chain joins TRBV10-3 and TRBJ2-2; D remains ambiguous. Germline loops: CDR1 ENHRY, CDR2 SYGVKD. The CDR3 totals 16 residues. V shed 2 bases and J shed 0 bases, with 10 bases lying between them. The CDR3 sequence: CAISEGRNTNTGELFF. The CDR3 nucleotides read TGTGCCATCAGTGAGGGGCGAAATACGAACACCGGGGAGCTGTTTTTT.

The chain recombines TRBV7-8 with TRBJ1-1; D is unclear. The length of the CDR3 is 12 residues. The V end was cut by 5 bases, the J end by 7 bases, with 11 bases between. Germline loops: CDR1 SGHVS, CDR2 FQNEAQ. CDR3 bases: TGTGCCAGCAGCGGCGGGTGGAATGAAGCTTTCTTT. Protein: CASSGGWNEAFF.

The chain employs TRBV6-1 and TRBJ1-5, with unresolved D. V was clipped by 6 bases and J by 0 bases, with 6 bases between them. CDR1 and CDR2 from the germline V gene are MNHNS and SASEGT. The CDR3 is 13 residues long. The CDR3 here is CASRDPSNQPQHF. CDR3 nucleotides: TGTGCCAGCAGAGACCCTAGCAATCAGCCCCAGCATTTT.

Worth noting for this clone: Within the sample, other DNA sequences also encode this same CDR3. The chain is built from TRBV7-9 and TRBJ1-5; D might be TRBD1 (5 bases). Germline V gene lookup returns CDR1 SEHNR and CDR2 FQNEAQ (reference sequence). V was clipped by 5 bases and J by 5 bases, with 10 bases between them. This CDR3 is 13 amino acids long. CDR3 nucleotides: TGTGCCAGCAGCCTCCAGGGAGATCAGCCCCAGCATTTT. It codes for CASSLQGDQPQHF.

The J gene is TRBJ1-3, the V gene TRBV5-1; a weak D match, TRBD1 (6 bases). CDR3 size: 16 residues. The V gene lost 0 bases and the J gene lost 0 bases, with 10 bases spanning the gap. The germline V gene has CDR1 SGHRS and CDR2 YFSETQ. CDR3 sequence reads: CASSLGQESSGNTIYF. As DNA, the CDR3 is TGCGCCAGCAGCTTGGGACAGGAGAGCTCTGGAAACACCATATATTTT.

This chain links TRBV28 with TRBJ2-7; TRBD1 or TRBD2 may be the D gene (5 bases each). The CDR3 loop spans 15 amino acids. Trimming pared 6 bases from V and 0 bases from J, leaving 15 bases between. The V gene's germline CDR1 is MDHEN and CDR2 SYDVKM. As DNA, the CDR3 is TGTGCCAGCAGCCTCGGGGCCCTTAGCTCCTACGAGCAGTACTTC. Protein product: CASSLGALSSYEQYF.

The chain links TRBV2 to TRBJ2-7, with D uncertain. Per the germline V gene, CDR1 is SNHLY and CDR2 is FYNNEI. Trimming cost V 7 bases and J 6 bases, with 7 bases left between them. The CDR3 spans 10 residues. The CDR3 DNA reads as TGTGCCAGCATCCAAAGCGAGCAGTACTTC. Its translation: CASIQSEQYF.

The gene calls are TRBV29-1 and TRBJ2-5, with unresolved D. Germline CDR1 SQVTM, CDR2 ANQGSEA. CDR3 length: 12 amino acids. Trimming pared 6 bases from V and 5 bases from J, leaving 13 bases between. The CDR3 loop is CSVELGPETQYF. CDR3 bases: TGCAGCGTCGAGTTGGGCCCGGAGACCCAGTACTTC. Full variable domain (outside the CDR3, taken from reference TRBV29-1 and TRBJ2-5): SAVISQKPSRDICQRGTSLTIQCQVDSQVTMMFWYRQQPGQSLTLIATANQGSEATYESGFVIDKFPISRPNLTFSTLTVSNMSPEDSSIYLCSVELGPETQYFGPGTRLLVL.

V and J are TRBV18 and TRBJ1-1; TRBD1 aligns across 7 bases. CDR1 and CDR2 from the germline V gene are KGHSH and LQKENI. V shed 6 bases, J shed 8 bases, and the junction held 9 bases outside the gene matches. The CDR3 loop spans 13 amino acids. The CDR3 DNA follows: TGTGCCAGCTCGCCTCCCGGGACAGACGAAGCTTTCTTT. Its translation: CASSPPGTDEAFF.

The chain employs TRBV10-3 and TRBJ2-7; no reliable D call. Looked up from germline, CDR1 is ENHRY and CDR2 is SYGVKD. CDR3 size: 13 residues. V lost 5 bases, J lost 3 bases, and 11 bases lay in between. This CDR3 is CAISRLPVYEQYF. CDR3 nucleotides: TGTGCCATCAGTCGGCTGCCTGTCTACGAGCAGTACTTC.

The CDR3 loop is CAWSVQGPLWREGSEQYF. Written as DNA, the CDR3 is TGTGCCTGGAGTGTGCAGGGGCCGTTGTGGCGGGAGGGGTCCGAGCAGTACTTC. The rearrangement uses TRBV30 and TRBJ2-7; TRBD2 aligns across 9 bases. The J segment lost 6 bases and the V segment lost 0 bases, leaving 18 bases of the junction unmatched. The CDR3 runs to 18 residues. Germline CDR1 is GTSNPN and CDR2 is SVGIG (reference sequence).

V gene TRBV6-1 combines with J gene TRBJ2-7, with 12 bases fitting TRBD1. The CDR3 runs to 14 residues. The J segment lost 6 bases and the V segment lost 9 bases, leaving 9 bases of the junction unmatched. Germline CDR1 and CDR2: MNHNS and SASEGT. The CDR3 DNA sequence: TGTGCCAGTCCGGGACAGGGGGCGCGGGGCGAGCAGTACTTC. It specifies CASPGQGARGEQYF.

V gene TRBV29-1 combines with J gene TRBJ2-3, with 9 bases that match TRBD2. The trim removed 4 bases at V and 0 bases at J, leaving 17 bases unmatched. The CDR3 consists of 19 residues. Germline lookup yields CDR1 SQVTM and CDR2 ANQGSEA. This CDR3 is CSVGPASGIVRNSTDTQYF. CDR3 sequence (DNA): TGCAGCGTTGGCCCGGCTAGCGGGATCGTGCGAAACAGCACAGATACGCAGTATTTT.

The genes are TRBV19 and TRBJ2-2; D remains unclear. The CDR3 consists of 14 residues. V was shortened by 8 bases and J by 3 bases, with 13 bases between the two germline ends. Germline-derived CDR1 and CDR2 are LNHDA and SQIVND (reference sequence). CDR3 coding DNA: TGTGCCAGTGGAACGACAAGGGACACCGGGGAGCTGTTTTTT. Encoded protein: CASGTTRDTGELFF.

V usage is TRBV7-3 and J usage is TRBJ2-5; D unresolved. V dropped 0 bases and J dropped 4 bases, with 6 bases sitting between them. This CDR3 has 13 residues. In germline, CDR1 is SGHTA, CDR2 FQGTGA. CDR3 sequence reads: CASSLTPRETQYF. CDR3 DNA: TGTGCCAGCAGCTTAACCCCACGAGAGACCCAGTACTTC.

The chain employs TRBV9 and TRBJ2-1; D might be TRBD2 (6 bases). Germline V gives CDR1 SGDLS, CDR2 YYNGEE. CDR3 length equals 16 residues. Trimming shortened V by 0 bases and J by 9 bases, and 19 bases separated the two germline ends. The CDR3: CASSVEGTRGSGEQFF. In DNA, the CDR3 is TGTGCCAGCAGCGTAGAGGGTACAAGGGGTAGCGGTGAGCAGTTCTTC.

This chain joins TRBV2 and TRBJ1-5; no firm D call. Germline CDR1 reads SNHLY; CDR2 reads FYNNEI. This CDR3 is built from 14 residues. The germline V and J ends were trimmed by 4 bases and 3 bases, with 10 bases remaining between them. CDR3 DNA: TGTGCCAGCAGTGGGCACCTCCCCAATCAGCCCCAGCATTTT. Its protein is CASSGHLPNQPQHF.

The V and J genes are TRBV5-1 and TRBJ2-3; D might be TRBD1 (5 bases). Germline lookup yields CDR1 SGHRS and CDR2 YFSETQ. CDR3 length: 16 residues. With 4 bases removed from V and 1 base from J, the gap between germline ends came to 16 bases. The CDR3 bases are TGCGCCAGCAGCGTGAGTAGCCCCAGGGGCACAGATACGCAGTATTTT. It yields the protein CASSVSSPRGTDTQYF.

V usage is TRBV5-1 and J usage is TRBJ1-5, with a weak D call TRBD1 (5 bases). This CDR3 contains 15 residues. The germline CDR1 and CDR2 sequences are SGHRS and YFSETQ. The V gene lost 0 bases and the J gene lost 6 bases, with 13 bases spanning the gap. CDR3 amino acids: CASSLDAVQGQPQHF. CDR3 in DNA: TGCGCCAGCAGCTTGGATGCGGTGCAGGGTCAGCCCCAGCATTTT.

The rearrangement uses TRBV29-1 and TRBJ2-7, with 9 bases aligning to TRBD1. This CDR3 region has 16 residues. From germline, CDR1 is SQVTM and CDR2 ANQGSEA. V shed 4 bases and J 0 bases; nucleotides not matched to a gene: 10. Written as DNA, the CDR3 is TGCAGCGTTGGTGGACAGGGGCCCTTTTACTCCTACGAGCAGTACTTC. It is translated as CSVGGQGPFYSYEQYF.

The CDR3: CASSQLAVLGYEQYF. The DNA of the CDR3 is TGTGCCAGCAGTCAACTAGCGGTCCTAGGCTACGAGCAGTACTTC. V is TRBV28 and J is TRBJ2-7; TRBD2 aligns across 8 bases. Unmatched junction bases numbered 9, after V lost 5 bases and J lost 3 bases. The germline V gene encodes CDR1 MDHEN and CDR2 SYDVKM. The CDR3 sequence is 15 residues long.

J is TRBJ2-1 and V is TRBV15; 12 bases fit TRBD2. After removal of 2 bases from V and 8 bases from J, the junction contained 4 bases not matched to a gene. Germline lookup yields CDR1 LNHNV and CDR2 YYDKDF (reference sequence). This CDR3 has 15 amino acids. CDR3 nucleotide sequence: TGTGCCACCAGCAGACGGACTAGCGGGACCGATGAGCAGTTCTTC. Translation gives CATSRRTSGTDEQFF.

The rearrangement uses TRBV2 and TRBJ2-7; 7 bases fit TRBD2. CDR1 and CDR2 (germline): SNHLY, FYNNEI. The CDR3 extends over 17 amino acids. The junction had 13 bases not matched to a gene; V was cut back by 2 bases and J by 3 bases. CDR3 protein: CASSEFASGLFLYEQYF. The DNA for the CDR3 is TGTGCCAGCAGTGAATTCGCTAGCGGACTTTTCCTCTACGAGCAGTACTTC.

V gene TRBV4-3 combines with J gene TRBJ1-1; D unresolved. V lost 0 bases to trimming and J lost 5 bases, with 13 bases between them. The CDR3 consists of 15 residues. CDR1 is LGHNA, CDR2 YSLEER, per germline. DNA of the CDR3: TGCGCCAGCAGCCAAGAGGGCCTGGAACGGACTGAAGCTTTCTTT. This sequence encodes CASSQEGLERTEAFF.